The T cell receptor beta chain described here comes from a study of graft-versus-host responses after intestinal transplantation. Germline-derived CDR1 and CDR2 are SNHLY and FYNNEI. The CDR3 runs to 14 residues. Trimming took off 8 bases at V and 4 bases at J, with 15 bases between the two ends. Measured with immunoSEQ multiplex PCR; TCRdb has only the in-frame clones, and not every one. The table lists 99,000 or so clones, roughly 83% of them singletons. This TCR was recovered from a human patient who received an intestinal transplant, so some T cells may come from the graft donor. The chain has TRBV2 and TRBJ1-3, with D tentatively TRBD1 (5 bases). Sequences were derived from PBMCs, sampled 255 days after intestinal transplant. CDR3 DNA sequence: TGTGCCAGCTCCAGGCGCAGGGTGGGAAACACCATATATTTT. It encodes CASSRRRVGNTIYF.